The text below deals with one TCR beta chain. These data are taken from a study of blood T cell repertoires in COVID-19. In the original processing: Estimation of nucleated cell counts relied on the amplification of reference gene primers. The data were produced by immunoSEQ multiplex PCR, yet TCRdb's version contains in-frame clones alone and is incomplete. V and J calls and clone size are given by that table; D and trimming were obtained from the DNA. The top ten clones hold 1.9% of a sample with roughly 250,000 clones, just over 90% of them seen once. This CDR3 comprises 17 residues. After removal of 3 bases from V and 1 base from J, the junction contained 9 bases not matched to a gene. Germline V lookup: CDR1 MNHEY, CDR2 SVGEGT.

The TCR was taken from a woman under 30 who had recovered from COVID-19. The sequencing sample was made of PBMCs or T cells enriched from blood (not recorded which). V usage is TRBV6-2 or TRBV6-3 and J usage is TRBJ2-4, with TRBD1 matching over 7 bases. The CDR3 loop is CASSYRDRVEAKNIQYF. The CDR3 region has the DNA TGTGCCAGCAGTTATAGAGACAGGGTGGAGGCCAAAAACATTCAGTACTTC.